This T cell receptor beta chain is drawn from a study of CD8+CD57+ T cells in acquired aplastic anemia. Whole-study context: Sorted CD4+ and CD8+ cells gave an average of about 3.4 ug of DNA.

The CDR3 has 15 residues. V lost 6 bases to trimming and J lost 10 bases, with 24 bases between them. The V gene's germline CDR1 is MNHNS and CDR2 SASEGT. The TCR beta profiling, which covered VDJ combination and CDR3 sequence, was carried out using genomic DNA as the template. TCRdb re-derived calls from the reads in MiXCR, one entry per CDR3 protein. The profile shows under 250,000 distinct CDR3 sequences, 30% to 40% of them singletons. This clonotype was found a few times. The chain links TRBV6-1 to TRBJ1-1; weak D call: TRBD1 (6 bases). The sequence came from a human donor in good health, serving as a control. Source material: sorted CD4+, CD8+, or CD8+CD57+ T cells (not recorded which) from PBMCs. The CDR3 spells CASSSRGNTAGRAFF. CDR3 nucleotides: TGTGCCAGCAGCTCAAGGGGGAACACTGCGGGTCGAGCTTTCTTT.